Sequencing of this TCR beta chain was carried out in a study of T cells after yellow fever vaccination. The study, taken as a whole, reports: Of the clonotypes, a small share occurred in both CD4 and CD8 compartments. Peak timing came faster in the weaker secondary response, day 5 versus 15. Reappearing after the booster were most of the clones from primary vaccination (around 95% CD4, approximately 88% CD8).

As concerns this clonotype: Antigen unknown.

TCR cDNA, made by 5'RACE template switching, carried an added universal primer site and UMIs. Via MiXCR, TCRdb re-called the 5' RACE reads, giving one row per CDR3 protein. The top ten clones hold 3% to 3.5% of a sample with some 300,000 distinct CDR3 sequences, 8.7% of them seen once. The V end lost 4 bases, the J end lost 4 bases, and 18 bases lay between the germline ends. CDR1 is SGHRS, CDR2 YFSETQ, per germline. The CDR3 consists of 16 residues. V gene TRBV5-1 combines with J gene TRBJ2-1; D might be TRBD2 (6 bases). The sequencing here drew on CD4+ T cells sorted from PBMCs, taken 5 days after the yellow fever booster vaccination. The TCR sequence derives from a man aged 18 to 35 who received the YFV17D yellow fever vaccine. CDR3 DNA: TGCGCCAGCAGCCAGATCCCCGGGACTGCTTACAATGAGCAGTTCTTC. Its translation is CASSQIPGTAYNEQFF.